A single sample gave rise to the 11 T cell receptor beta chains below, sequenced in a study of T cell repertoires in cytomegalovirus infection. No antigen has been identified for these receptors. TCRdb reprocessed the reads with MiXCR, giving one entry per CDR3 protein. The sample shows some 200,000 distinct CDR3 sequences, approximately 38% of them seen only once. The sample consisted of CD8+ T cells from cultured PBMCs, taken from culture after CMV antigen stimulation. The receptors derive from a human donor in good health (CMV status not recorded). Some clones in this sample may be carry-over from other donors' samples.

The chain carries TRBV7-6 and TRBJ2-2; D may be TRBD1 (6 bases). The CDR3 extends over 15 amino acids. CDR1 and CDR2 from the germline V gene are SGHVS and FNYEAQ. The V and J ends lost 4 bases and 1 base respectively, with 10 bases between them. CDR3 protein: CASSSWTVNTGELFF. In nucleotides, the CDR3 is TGTGCCAGCAGCTCATGGACAGTGAACACCGGGGAGCTGTTTTTT.

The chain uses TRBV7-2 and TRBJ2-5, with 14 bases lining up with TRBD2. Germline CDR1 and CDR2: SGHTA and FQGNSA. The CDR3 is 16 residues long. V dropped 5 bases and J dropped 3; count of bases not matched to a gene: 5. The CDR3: CASSQLTSGGEETQYF. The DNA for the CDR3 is TGTGCCAGCAGCCAATTGACTAGCGGGGGGGAAGAGACCCAGTACTTC. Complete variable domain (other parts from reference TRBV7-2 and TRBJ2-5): GAGVSQSPSNKVTEKGKDVELRCDPISGHTALYWYRQSLGQGLEFLIYFQGNSAPDKSGLPSDRFSAERTGGSVSTLTIQRTQQEDSAVYLCASSQLTSGGEETQYFGPGTRLLVL.

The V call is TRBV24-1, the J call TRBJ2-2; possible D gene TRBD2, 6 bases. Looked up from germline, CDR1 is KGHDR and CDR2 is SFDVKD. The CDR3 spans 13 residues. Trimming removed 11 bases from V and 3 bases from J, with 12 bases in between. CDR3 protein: CAIGTSYTGELFF. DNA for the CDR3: TGTGCCATCGGGACTTCTTACACCGGGGAGCTGTTTTTT.

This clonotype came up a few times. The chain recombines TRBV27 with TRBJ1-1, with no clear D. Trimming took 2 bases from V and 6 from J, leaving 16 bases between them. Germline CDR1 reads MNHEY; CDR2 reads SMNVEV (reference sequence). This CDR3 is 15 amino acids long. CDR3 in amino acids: CASSLTQVGNAEAFF. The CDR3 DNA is TGTGCCAGCAGTTTAACCCAGGTAGGGAATGCTGAAGCTTTCTTT.

The CDR3 DNA follows: TGTGCCAGCAGCTTAGCACTGGGGGAGCGATTCTATGGCTACACCTTC. The encoded protein is CASSLALGERFYGYTF. The gene calls are TRBV7-2 and TRBJ1-2; D is possibly TRBD1 (5 bases). CDR1 and CDR2 (germline): SGHTA, FQGNSA. V shed 0 bases and J shed 4 bases, with 15 bases lying between them. This CDR3 contains 16 residues.

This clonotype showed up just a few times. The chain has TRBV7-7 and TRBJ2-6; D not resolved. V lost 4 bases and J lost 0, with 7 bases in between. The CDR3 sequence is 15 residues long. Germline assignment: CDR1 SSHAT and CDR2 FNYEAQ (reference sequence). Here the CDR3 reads CASSSRHSGANVLTF. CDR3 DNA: TGTGCCAGCAGCTCCCGCCACTCTGGGGCCAACGTCCTGACTTTC.

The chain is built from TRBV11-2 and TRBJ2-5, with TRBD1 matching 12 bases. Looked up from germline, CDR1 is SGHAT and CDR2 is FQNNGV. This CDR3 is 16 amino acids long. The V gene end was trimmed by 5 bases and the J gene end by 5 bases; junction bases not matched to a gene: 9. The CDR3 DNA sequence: TGTGCCAGCAGCACCAGGGGGGACAGGGGGCGGGAGACCCAGTACTTC. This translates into CASSTRGDRGRETQYF. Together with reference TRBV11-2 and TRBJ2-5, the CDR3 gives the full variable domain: EAGVAQSPRYKIIEKRQSVAFWCNPISGHATLYWYQQILGQGPKLLIQFQNNGVVDDSQLPKDRFSAERLKGVDSTLKIQPAKLEDSAVYLCASSTRGDRGRETQYFGPGTRLLVL.

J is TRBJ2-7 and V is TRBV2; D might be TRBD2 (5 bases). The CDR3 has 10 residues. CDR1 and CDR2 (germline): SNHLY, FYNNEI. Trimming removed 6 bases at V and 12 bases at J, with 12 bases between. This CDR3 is CASRGEGPYF. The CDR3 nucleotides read TGTGCCAGCAGAGGCGAGGGCCCGTACTTC.

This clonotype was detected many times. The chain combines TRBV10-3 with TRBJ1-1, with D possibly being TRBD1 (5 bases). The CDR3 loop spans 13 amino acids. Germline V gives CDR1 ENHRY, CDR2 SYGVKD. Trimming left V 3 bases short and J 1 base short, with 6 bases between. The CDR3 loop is CAISDGQNTEAFF. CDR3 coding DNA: TGTGCCATCAGTGACGGACAGAACACTGAAGCTTTCTTT.

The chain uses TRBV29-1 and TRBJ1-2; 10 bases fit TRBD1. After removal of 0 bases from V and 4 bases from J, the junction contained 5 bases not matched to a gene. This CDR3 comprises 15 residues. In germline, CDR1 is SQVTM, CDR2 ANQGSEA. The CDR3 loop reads CSVEEGQGRIYGYTF. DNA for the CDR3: TGCAGCGTTGAAGAGGGACAGGGGCGAATCTATGGCTACACCTTC.

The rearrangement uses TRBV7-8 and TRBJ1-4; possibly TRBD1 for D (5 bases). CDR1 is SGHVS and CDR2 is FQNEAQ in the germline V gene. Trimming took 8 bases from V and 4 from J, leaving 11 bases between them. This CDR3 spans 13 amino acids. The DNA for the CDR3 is TGTGCCAGCCGTGACAGCTATAATGAAAAACTGTTTTTT. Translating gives CASRDSYNEKLFF. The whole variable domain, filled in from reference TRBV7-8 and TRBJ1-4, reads GAGVSQSPRYKVAKRGQDVALRCDPISGHVSLFWYQQALGQGPEFLTYFQNEAQLDKSGLPSDRFFAERPEGSVSTLKIQRTQQEDSAVYLCASRDSYNEKLFFGSGTQLSVL.